The clone carrying this TCR beta chain was seen only a few times. Its antigen is not known. The source of the sample is a study of healthy donors' naive CD4 and CD8 T cells. Whole-study context: Donors came from three age groups: 20-25, 40-50 and 60-70 years. A new alpha primer set targeted every functional IMGT alpha variant. Study results and limitations: Reportedly, most V and J gene segments showed naive CD4+ versus CD8+ bias. Negatively charged CDR3s marked CD8+ lineage; positively charged CDR3s marked CD4+ lineage.

V lost 4 bases and J 5 bases, leaving 12 bases between the germline ends. Germline CDR1 reads MNHEY; CDR2 reads SVGAGI. The CDR3 is 14 amino acids. Starting from approximately 500 ng of total RNA, TCR libraries were made with linear amplification. TCRdb processed the reads anew with MiXCR; each CDR3 protein has one entry. Of about 180,000 distinct CDR3 sequences in the sample, around 70% are singletons; the top ten hold less than 2.5%. This chain links TRBV6-5 with TRBJ1-3; D not resolved. The sample was naive CD4+ and CD8+ T cells sorted from blood, pooled from several donors. The source of this sequence is a pool of human donors in good health; the sample pools cells from several healthy donors. The DNA for the CDR3 is TGTGCCAGCAGTTCCTTCACTAGTAGAAACACCATATATTTT. It codes for CASSSFTSRNTIYF.